The sequence of this TCR beta chain was determined in a study of blood T cell repertoires in COVID-19. Study summary: Nucleic acid was either cDNA or gDNA, and it came from T cells, B-cell-depleted T cells, or PBMCs.

Which cohort a participant joined came from the clinical history participants gave. Trimming removed 5 bases from V and 11 bases from J, with 22 bases in between. The CDR3 loop spans 15 amino acids. Germline lookup yields CDR1 MNHEY and CDR2 SMNVEV (reference sequence). The repertoire was sequenced with immunoSEQ multiplex PCR; TCRdb's copy has only in-frame clones and lacks some. Among 180,000 or so clones listed, about 80% were seen once. Sequences were obtained from PBMCs or T cells enriched from blood (not recorded which). The J gene is TRBJ2-4, the V gene TRBV27; D possibly corresponds to TRBD2 (6 bases). The sequence was collected from a man in his fifties or sixties who had been exposed to COVID-19. This CDR3 is CASSPGLGGANVQYF. In DNA form, the CDR3 reads TGTGCCAGCAGTCCGGGCCTCGGAGGGGCAAATGTTCAGTACTTC.